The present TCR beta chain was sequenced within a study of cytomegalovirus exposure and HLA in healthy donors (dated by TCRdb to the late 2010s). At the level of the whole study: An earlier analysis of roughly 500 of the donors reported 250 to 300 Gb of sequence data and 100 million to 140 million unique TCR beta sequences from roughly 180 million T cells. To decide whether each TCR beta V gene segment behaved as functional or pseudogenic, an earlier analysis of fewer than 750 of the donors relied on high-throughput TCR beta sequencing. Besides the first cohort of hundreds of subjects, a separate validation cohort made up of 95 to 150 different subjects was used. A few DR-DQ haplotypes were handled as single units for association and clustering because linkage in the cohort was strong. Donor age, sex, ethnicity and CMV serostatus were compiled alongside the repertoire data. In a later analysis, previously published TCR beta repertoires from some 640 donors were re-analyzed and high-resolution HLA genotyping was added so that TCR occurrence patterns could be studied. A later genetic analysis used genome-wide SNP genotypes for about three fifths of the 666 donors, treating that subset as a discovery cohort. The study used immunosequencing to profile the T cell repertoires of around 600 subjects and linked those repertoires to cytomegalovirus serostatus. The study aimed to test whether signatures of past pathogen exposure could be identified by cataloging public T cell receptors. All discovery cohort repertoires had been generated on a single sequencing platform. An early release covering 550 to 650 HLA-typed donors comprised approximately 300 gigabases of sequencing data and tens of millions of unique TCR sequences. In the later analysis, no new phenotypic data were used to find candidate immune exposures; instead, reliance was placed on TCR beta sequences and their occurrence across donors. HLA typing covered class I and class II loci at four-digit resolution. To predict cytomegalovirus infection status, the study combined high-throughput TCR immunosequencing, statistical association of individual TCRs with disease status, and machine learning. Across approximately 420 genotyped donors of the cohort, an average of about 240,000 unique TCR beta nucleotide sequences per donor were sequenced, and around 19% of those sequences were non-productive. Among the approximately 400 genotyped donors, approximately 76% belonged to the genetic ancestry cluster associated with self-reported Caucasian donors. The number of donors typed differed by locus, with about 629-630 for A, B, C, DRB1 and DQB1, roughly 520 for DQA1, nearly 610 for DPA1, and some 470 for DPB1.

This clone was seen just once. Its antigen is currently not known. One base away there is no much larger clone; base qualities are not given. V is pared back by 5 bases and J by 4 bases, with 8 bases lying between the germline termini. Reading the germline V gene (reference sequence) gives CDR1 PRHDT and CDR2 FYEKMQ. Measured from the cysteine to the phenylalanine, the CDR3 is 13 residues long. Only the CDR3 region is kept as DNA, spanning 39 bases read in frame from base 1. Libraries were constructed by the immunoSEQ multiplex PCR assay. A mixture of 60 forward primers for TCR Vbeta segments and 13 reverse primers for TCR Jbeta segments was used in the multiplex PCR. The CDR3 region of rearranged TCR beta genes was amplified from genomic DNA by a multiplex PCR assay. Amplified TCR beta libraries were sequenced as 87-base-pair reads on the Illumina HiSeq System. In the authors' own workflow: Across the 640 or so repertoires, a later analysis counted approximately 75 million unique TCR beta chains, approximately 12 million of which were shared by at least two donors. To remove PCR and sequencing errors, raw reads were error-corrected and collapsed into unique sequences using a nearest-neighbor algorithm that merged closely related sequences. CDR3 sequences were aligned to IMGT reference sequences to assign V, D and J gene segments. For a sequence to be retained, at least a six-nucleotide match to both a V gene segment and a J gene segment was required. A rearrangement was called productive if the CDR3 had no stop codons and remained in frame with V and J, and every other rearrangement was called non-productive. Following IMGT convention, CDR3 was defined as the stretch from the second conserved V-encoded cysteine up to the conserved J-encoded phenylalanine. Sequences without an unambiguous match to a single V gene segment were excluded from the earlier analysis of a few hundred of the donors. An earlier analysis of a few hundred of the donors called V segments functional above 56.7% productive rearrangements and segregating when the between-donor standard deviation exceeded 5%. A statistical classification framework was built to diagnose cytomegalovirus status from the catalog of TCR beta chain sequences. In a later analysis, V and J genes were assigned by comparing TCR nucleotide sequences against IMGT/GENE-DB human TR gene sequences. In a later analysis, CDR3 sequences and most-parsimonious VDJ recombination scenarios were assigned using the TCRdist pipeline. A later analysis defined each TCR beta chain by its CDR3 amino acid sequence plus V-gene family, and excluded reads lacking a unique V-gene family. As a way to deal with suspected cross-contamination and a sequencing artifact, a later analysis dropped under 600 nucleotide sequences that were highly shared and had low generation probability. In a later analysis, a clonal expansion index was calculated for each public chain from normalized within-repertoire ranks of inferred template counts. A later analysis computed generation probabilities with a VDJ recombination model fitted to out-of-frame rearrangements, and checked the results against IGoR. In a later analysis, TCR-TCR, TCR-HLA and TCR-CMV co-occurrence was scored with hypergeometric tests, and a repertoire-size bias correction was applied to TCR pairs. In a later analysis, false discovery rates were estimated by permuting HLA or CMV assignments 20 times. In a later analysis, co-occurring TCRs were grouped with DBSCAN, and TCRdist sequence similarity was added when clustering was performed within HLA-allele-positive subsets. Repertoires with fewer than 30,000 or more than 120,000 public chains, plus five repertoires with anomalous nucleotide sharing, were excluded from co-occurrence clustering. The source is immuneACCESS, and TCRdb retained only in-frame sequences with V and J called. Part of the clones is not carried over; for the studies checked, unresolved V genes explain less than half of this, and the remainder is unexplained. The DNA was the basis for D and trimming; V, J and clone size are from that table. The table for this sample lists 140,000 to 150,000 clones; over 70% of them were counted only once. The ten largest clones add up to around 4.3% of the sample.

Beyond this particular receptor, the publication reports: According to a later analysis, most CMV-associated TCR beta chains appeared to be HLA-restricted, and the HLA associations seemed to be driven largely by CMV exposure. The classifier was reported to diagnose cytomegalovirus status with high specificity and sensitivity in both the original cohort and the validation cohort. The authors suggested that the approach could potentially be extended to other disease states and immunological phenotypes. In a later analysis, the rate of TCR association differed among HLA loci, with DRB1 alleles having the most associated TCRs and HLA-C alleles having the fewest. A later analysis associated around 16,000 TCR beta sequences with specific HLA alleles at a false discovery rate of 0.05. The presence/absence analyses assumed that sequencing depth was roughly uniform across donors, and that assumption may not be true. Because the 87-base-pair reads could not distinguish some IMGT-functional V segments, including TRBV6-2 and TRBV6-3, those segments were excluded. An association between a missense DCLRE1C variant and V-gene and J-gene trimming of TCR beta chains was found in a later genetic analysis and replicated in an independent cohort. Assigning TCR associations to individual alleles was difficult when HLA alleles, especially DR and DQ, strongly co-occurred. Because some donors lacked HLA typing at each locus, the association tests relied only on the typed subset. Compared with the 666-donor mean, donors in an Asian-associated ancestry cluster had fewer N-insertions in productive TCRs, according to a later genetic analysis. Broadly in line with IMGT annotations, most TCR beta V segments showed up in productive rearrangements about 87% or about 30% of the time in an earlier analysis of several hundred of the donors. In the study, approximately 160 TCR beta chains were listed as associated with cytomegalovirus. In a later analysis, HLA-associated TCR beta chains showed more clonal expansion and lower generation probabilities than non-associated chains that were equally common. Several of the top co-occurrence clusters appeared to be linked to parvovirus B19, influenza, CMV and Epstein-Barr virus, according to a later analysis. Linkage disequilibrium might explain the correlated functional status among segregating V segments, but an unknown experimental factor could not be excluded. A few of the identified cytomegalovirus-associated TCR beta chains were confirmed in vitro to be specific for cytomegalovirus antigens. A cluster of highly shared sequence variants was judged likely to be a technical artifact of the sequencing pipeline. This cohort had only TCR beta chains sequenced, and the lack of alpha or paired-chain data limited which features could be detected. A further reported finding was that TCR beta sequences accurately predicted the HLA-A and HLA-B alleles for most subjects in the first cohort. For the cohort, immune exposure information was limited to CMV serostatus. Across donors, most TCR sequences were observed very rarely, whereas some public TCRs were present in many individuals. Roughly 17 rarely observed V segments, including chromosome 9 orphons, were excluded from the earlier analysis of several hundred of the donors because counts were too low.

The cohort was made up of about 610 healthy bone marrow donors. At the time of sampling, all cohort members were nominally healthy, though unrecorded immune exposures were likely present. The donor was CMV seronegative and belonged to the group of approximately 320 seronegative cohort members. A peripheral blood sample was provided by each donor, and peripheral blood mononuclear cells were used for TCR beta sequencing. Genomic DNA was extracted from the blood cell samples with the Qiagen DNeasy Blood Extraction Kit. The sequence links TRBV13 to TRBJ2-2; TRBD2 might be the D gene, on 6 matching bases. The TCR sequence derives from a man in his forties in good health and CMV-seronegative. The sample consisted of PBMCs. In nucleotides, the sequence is TGTGCCAGCAGCGTCGGGGGCACCGGGGAGCTGTTTTTT. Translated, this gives CASSVGGTGELFF.